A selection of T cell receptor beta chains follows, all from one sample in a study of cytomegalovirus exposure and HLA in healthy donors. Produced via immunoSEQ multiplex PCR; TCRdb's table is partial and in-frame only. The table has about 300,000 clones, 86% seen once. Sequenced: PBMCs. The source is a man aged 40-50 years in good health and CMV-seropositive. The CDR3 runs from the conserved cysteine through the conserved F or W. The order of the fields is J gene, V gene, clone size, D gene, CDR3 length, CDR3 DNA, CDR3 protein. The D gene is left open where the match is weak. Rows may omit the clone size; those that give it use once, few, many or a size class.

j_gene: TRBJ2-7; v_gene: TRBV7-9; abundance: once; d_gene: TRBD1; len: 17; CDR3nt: TGTGCCAGCAGCCCTTACCGGGGACAGGGGTCAACCTACGAGCAGTACTTC; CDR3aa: CASSPYRGQGSTYEQYF
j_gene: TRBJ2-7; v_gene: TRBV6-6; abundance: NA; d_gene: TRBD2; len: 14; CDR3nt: TGTGCCAGCACCGAGACTAGCGGGAGGTACGAGCAGTACTTC; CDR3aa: CASTETSGRYEQYF
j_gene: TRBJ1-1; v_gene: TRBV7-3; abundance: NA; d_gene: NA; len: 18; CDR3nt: TGTGCCAGCAGCTTACGGGGAGGGTGGGGGCAGATGAACACGGAAGCTTTCTTT; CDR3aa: CASSLRGGWGQMNTEAFF
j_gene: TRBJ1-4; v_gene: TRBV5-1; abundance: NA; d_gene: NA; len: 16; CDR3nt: TGCGCCAGCAGCTTGGGGACAGTTTCAACTAATGAAAAACTGTTTTTT; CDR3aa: CASSLGTVSTNEKLFF
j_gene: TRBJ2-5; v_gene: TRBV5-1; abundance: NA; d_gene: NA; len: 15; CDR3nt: TGCGCCAGCAGCTTATCCGGGACACCAAAAGAGACCCAGTACTTC; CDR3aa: CASSLSGTPKETQYF
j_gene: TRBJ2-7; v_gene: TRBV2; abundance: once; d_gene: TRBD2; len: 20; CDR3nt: TGTGCCAGCACCGAGGGGCTCGGGACTAGCGGGAGGAGGGGGGCCTACGAGCAGTACTTC; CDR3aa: CASTEGLGTSGRRGAYEQYF
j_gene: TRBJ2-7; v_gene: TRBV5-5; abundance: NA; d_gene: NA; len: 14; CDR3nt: TGTGCCAGCAGCCCTGGCTGGGGAGACTACGAGCAGTACTTC; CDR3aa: CASSPGWGDYEQYF
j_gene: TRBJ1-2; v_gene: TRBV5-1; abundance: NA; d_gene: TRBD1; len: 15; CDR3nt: TGCGCCAGCAGCAGTGGACAGGGGGAGGAATTCGGCTACACCTTC; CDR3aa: CASSSGQGEEFGYTF
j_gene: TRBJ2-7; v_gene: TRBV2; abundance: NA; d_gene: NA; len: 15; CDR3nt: TGTGCCAGCAGTGAAAGGGGGATAACAGGGTTCGAGCAGTACTTC; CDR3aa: CASSERGITGFEQYF
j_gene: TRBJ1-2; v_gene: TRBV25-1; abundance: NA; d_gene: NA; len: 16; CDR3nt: TGTGCCAGCAGGGGCGGGACCAACGAGGGGAACTATGGCTACACCTTC; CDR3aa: CASRGGTNEGNYGYTF
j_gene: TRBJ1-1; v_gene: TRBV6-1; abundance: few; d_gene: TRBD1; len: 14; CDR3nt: TGTGCCAGCAGTGATGGGACAGGGGACACTGAAGCTTTCTTT; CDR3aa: CASSDGTGDTEAFF
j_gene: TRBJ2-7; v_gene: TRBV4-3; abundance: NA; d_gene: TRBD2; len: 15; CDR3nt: TGCGCCAGCAGCAAGGGACTAGCGGGGGTCTACGAGCAGTACTTC; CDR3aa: CASSKGLAGVYEQYF
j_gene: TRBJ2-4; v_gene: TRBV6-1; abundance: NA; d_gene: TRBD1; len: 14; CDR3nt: TGTGCCAGCAGTGGGGGGACAGGGAAAAACATTCAGTACTTC; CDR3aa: CASSGGTGKNIQYF
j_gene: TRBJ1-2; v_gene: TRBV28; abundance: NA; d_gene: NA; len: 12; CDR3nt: TGTGCCAGCAGACAGGGTTTGGGGGGCTACACCTTC; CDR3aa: CASRQGLGGYTF
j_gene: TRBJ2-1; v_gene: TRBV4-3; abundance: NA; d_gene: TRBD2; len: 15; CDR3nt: TGCGCCAGCAGCCCGACTAGCGGGACCCTCAATGAGCAGTTCTTC; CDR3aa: CASSPTSGTLNEQFF
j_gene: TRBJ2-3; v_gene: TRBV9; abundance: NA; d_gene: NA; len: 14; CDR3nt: TGTGCCAGCAGCGTAGCTACGGGGGAGAGCATGAAGTATTTT; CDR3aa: CASSVATGESMKYF
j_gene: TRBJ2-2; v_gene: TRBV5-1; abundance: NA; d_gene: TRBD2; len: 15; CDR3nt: TGCGCCAGCGGACTAGCGGGAGATTGGGCCGGGGAGCTGTTTTTT; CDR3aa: CASGLAGDWAGELFF
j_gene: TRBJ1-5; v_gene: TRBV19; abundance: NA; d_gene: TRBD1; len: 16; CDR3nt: TGTGCCAGTAGTACGGGGACAGGGGGAGTAGGTCAGCCCCAGCATTTT; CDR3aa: CASSTGTGGVGQPQHF
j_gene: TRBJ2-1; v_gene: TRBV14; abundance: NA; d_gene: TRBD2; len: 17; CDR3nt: TGTGCCAGCAGCCAAGTCACCGGGACTAGCGGGATCAGTGAGCAGTTCTTC; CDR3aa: CASSQVTGTSGISEQFF
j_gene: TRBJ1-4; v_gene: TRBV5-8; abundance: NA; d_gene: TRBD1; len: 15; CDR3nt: TGTGCCAGCAGCACCGCCCCTGGACAGGTCGAAAAACTGTTTTTT; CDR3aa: CASSTAPGQVEKLFF
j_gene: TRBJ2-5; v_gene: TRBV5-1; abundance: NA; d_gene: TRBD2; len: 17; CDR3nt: TGCGCCAGCAGCCAGCAGACTAGCGGGAAGTACCAAGAGACCCAGTACTTC; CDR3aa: CASSQQTSGKYQETQYF
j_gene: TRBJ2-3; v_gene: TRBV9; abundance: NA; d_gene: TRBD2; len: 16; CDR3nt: TGTGCCAGCAGCCCTCGACTAGCGGGAAGCACAGATACGCAGTATTTT; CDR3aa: CASSPRLAGSTDTQYF
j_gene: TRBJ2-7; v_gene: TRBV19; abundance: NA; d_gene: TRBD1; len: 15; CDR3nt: TGTGCCAGTAGTATGTGGGGACAGGGGGCCTACGAGCAGTACTTC; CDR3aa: CASSMWGQGAYEQYF
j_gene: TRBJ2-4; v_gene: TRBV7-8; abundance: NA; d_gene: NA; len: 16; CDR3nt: TGTGCCAGCAGCGAAACTAGCTCCCGAGCCAAAAACATTCAGTACTTC; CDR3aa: CASSETSSRAKNIQYF
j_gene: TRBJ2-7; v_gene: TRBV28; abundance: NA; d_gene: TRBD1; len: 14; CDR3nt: TGTGCCAGCAGCCCCGGACAGGAGACTTACGAGCAGTACTTC; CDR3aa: CASSPGQETYEQYF
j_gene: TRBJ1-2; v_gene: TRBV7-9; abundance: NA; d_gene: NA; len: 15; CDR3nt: TGTGCCAGCAGCCCTCTCCCCGGGTTCTCCTATGGCTACACCTTC; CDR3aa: CASSPLPGFSYGYTF
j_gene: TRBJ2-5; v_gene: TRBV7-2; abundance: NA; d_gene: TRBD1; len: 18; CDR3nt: TGTGCCAGCAGCTTAGGTGTTTATGGGACAGATATACAAGAGACCCAGTACTTC; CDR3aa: CASSLGVYGTDIQETQYF
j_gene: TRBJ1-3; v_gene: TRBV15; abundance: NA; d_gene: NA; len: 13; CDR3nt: TGTGCCACCACAGGTAACTCTGGAAACACCATATATTTT; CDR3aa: CATTGNSGNTIYF
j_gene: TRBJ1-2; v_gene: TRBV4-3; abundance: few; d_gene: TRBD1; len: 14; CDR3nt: TGCGCCAGCAGCCAATTACAGGGGGCCTTTGGCTACACCTTC; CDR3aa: CASSQLQGAFGYTF
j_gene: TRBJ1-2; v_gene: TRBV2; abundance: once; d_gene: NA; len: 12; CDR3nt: TGTGCCAGCAGTGACCCAGGGGAGGGCTACACCTTC; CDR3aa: CASSDPGEGYTF
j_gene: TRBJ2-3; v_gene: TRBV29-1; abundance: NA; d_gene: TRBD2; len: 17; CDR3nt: TGCAGCGTTGAAGACCCGGCTCGCGGGAGTAATACAGATACGCAGTATTTT; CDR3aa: CSVEDPARGSNTDTQYF
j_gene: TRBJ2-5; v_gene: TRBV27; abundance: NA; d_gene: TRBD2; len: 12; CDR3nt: TGTGCCAGCACCGGACTAGCGGGAGTCCAGTACTTC; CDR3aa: CASTGLAGVQYF
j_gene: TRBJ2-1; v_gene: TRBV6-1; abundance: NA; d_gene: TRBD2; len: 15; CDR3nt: TGTGCCAGCACCCCGGGACTAGCGGGATGGAATGAGCAGTTCTTC; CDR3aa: CASTPGLAGWNEQFF
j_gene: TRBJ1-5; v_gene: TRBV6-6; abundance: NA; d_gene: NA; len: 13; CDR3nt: TGTGCCAGCAGGTCTAGTAGCAATCAGCCCCAGCATTTT; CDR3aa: CASRSSSNQPQHF
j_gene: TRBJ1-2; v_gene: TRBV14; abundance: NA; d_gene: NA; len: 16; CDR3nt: TGTGCCAGCAGCCACCTTGACGGAGATTCTAACTATGGCTACACCTTC; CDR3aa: CASSHLDGDSNYGYTF
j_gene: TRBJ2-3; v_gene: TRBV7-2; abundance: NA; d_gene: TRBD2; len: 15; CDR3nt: TGTGCCAGCAGCGCGACTAGCGGGAGGGCAGATACGCAGTATTTT; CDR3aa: CASSATSGRADTQYF
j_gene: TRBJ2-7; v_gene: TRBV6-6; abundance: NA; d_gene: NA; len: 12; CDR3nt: TGTGCCAGCAGTTCAGGGGTCCACGAGCAGTACTTC; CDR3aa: CASSSGVHEQYF
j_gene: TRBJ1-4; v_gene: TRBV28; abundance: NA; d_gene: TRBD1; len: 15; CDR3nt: TGTGCCAGCAGTACGGACAGGGGTACTAATGAAAAACTGTTTTTT; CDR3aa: CASSTDRGTNEKLFF
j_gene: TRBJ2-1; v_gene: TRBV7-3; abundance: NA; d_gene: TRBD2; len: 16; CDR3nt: TGTGCCAGCAGCCTAGGGACTAGCGGGAGTTCAGATGAGCAGTTCTTC; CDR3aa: CASSLGTSGSSDEQFF
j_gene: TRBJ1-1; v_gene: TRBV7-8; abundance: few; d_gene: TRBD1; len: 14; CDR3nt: TGTGCCAGCAGCTTAGGGACAGGGGCCACTGAAGCTTTCTTT; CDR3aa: CASSLGTGATEAFF
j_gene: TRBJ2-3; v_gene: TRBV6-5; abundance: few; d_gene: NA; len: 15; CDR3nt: TGTGCCAGCAGTTACTCCCGGAGGGCCACAGATACGCAGTATTTT; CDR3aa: CASSYSRRATDTQYF
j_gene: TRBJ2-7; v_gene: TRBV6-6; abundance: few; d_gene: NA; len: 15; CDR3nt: TGTGCCAGCAGGCCCCCCGGGACACGCGGGTACGAGCAGTACTTC; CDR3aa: CASRPPGTRGYEQYF
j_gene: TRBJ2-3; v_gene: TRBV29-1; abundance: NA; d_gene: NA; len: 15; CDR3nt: TGCAGCGTTGGTAGGGGACTTACGTATGCAGATACGCAGTATTTT; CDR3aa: CSVGRGLTYADTQYF
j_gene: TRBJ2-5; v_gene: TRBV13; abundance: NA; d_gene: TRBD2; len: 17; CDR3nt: TGTGCCAGCAGCCCCCTTGGACTAGCGGGAGGGAAAGAGACCCAGTACTTC; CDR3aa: CASSPLGLAGGKETQYF
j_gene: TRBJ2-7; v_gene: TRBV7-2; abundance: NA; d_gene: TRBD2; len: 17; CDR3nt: TGTGCCAGCAGCTTAGATAGTGAGCGGGAGAGCTCCTACGAGCAGTACTTC; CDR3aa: CASSLDSERESSYEQYF
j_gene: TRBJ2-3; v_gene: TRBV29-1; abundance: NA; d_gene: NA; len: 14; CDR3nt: TGCAGCGTTGAGCGACAGGTTCTCACAGATACGCAGTATTTT; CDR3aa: CSVERQVLTDTQYF
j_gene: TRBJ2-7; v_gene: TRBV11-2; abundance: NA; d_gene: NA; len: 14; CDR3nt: TGTGCCAGCAGCTTAGGCAGGGTCCTCGACGAGCAGTACTTC; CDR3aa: CASSLGRVLDEQYF
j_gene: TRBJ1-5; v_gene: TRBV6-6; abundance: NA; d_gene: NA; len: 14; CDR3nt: TGTGCCAGCAGTTACGCACATAGCAATCAGCCCCAGCATTTT; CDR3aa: CASSYAHSNQPQHF